A single sample gave rise to the 4 T cell receptor beta chains below, sequenced in a study of blood T cells in healthy people across ages. Combining a sample-barcoded 5' primer with a J-beta primer mix, a second PCR ran for about 6 to 11 cycles. TCRdb used MiXCR to reprocess the 5' RACE reads, holding one entry per CDR3 protein. The profile shows some 1.7 million distinct CDR3 sequences, approximately 28% of them singletons. Sequencing input: blood. These receptors were collected from a woman in her twenties or thirties in good health.

The chain is built from TRBV28 and TRBJ2-5; TRBD1 might be the D (6 bases). Near its end, the DNA agrees better with TRBJ2-7, so the J call may be wrong. Germline CDR1 MDHEN, CDR2 SYDVKM. This CDR3 comprises 16 residues. The CDR3 sequence: CASRPLVRTAYNEQYF. Here the CDR3 DNA reads TGTGCCAGCAGACCTCTGGTGCGGACAGCCTACAACGAGCAGTACTTC.

Only a few counts were recorded for this clonotype. V is TRBV15 and J is TRBJ2-3; TRBD2 is a possible D gene (5 bases). The germline V and J ends were trimmed by 5 bases and 4 bases, with 22 bases remaining between them. This CDR3 spans 17 amino acids. Looked up from germline, CDR1 is LNHNV and CDR2 is YYDKDF (reference sequence). CDR3 sequence: CATSVRLSSSVPDTQYF. In DNA, the CDR3 is TGTGCCACCAGCGTCCGACTATCCTCTTCAGTCCCAGATACGCAGTATTTT.

J is TRBJ2-3 and V is TRBV9; no clear D gene. Trimming left V 6 bases short and J 4 bases short, with 12 bases between. The CDR3 runs 13 residues. The germline gives CDR1 SGDLS, CDR2 YYNGEE. CDR3 coding DNA: TGTGCCAGCAACCCAGATTACGCAGATACGCAGTATTTT. The encoded protein is CASNPDYADTQYF.

The rearrangement joins TRBV5-5 to TRBJ1-1; no clear D. Germline values: CDR1 SGHKS, CDR2 YYEKEE (reference sequence). With 3 bases removed from V and 1 base from J, the gap between germline ends came to 13 bases. There are 15 residues in the CDR3. The CDR3 is CASSSIPGGNTEAFF. The CDR3 DNA follows: TGTGCCAGCAGCTCGATCCCTGGCGGGAACACTGAAGCTTTCTTT. Based on the CDR3 plus reference TRBV5-5 and TRBJ1-1, the full variable domain is DAGVTQSPTHLIKTRGQQVTLRCSPISGHKSVSWYQQVLGQGPQFIFQYYEKEERGRGNFPDRFSARQFPNYSSELNVNALLLGDSALYLCASSSIPGGNTEAFFGQGTRLTVV.